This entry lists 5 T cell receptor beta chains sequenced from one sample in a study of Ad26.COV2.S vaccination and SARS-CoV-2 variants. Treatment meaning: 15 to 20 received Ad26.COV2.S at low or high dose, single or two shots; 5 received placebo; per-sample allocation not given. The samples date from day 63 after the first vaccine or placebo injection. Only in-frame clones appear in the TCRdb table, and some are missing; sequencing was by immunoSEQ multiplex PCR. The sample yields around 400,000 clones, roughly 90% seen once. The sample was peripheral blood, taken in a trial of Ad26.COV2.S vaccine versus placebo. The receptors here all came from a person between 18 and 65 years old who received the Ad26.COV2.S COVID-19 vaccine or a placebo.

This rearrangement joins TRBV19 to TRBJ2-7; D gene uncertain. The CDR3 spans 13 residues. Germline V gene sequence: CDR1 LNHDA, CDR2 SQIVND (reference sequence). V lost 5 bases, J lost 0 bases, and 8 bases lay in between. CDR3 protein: CASSLMDSYEQYF. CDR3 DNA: TGTGCCAGTAGTTTAATGGACTCCTACGAGCAGTACTTC. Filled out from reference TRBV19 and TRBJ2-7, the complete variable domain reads DGGITQSPKYLFRKEGQNVTLSCEQNLNHDAMYWYRQDPGQGLRLIYYSQIVNDFQKGDIAEGYSVSREKKESFPLTVTSAQKNPTAFYLCASSLMDSYEQYFGPGTRLTVT.

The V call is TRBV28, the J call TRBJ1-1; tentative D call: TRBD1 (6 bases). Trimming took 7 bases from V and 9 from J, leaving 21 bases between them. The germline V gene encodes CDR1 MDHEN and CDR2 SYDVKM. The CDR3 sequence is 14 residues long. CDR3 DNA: TGTGCCAGCACCGTAGGCGGACAGCGGGGGAAAGCTTTCTTT. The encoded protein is CASTVGGQRGKAFF.

The CDR3 protein is CASSSSRQAGELFF. In nucleotides, the CDR3 is TGTGCCAGCAGCTCCTCCCGGCAGGCCGGGGAGCTGTTTTTT. The rearrangement links TRBV5-4 to TRBJ2-2; D is uncertain. Trimming cost V 3 bases and J 6 bases, with 12 bases left between them. Germline CDR1 SGHNT, CDR2 YYREEE (reference sequence). The CDR3 length is 14 residues.

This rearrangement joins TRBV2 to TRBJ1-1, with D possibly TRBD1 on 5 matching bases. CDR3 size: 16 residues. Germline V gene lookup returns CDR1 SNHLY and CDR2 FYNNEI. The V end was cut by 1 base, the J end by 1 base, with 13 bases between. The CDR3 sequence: CASSEEGKVANTEAFF. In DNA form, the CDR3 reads TGTGCCAGCAGTGAAGAGGGGAAGGTAGCGAACACTGAAGCTTTCTTT.

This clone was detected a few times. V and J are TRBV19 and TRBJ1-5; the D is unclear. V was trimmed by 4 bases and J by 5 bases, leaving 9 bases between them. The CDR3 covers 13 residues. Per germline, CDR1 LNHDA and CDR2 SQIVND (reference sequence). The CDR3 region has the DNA TGTGCCAGTAGTAGGAGGGAAGATCAGCCCCAGCATTTT. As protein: CASSRREDQPQHF.